Detailed here is one T cell receptor beta chain. Authors' data handling: Reference gene primers were amplified, and this amplification served to estimate nucleated cell counts. TCRdb keeps only in-frame clones here, not all; method: immunoSEQ multiplex PCR. V and J calls and clone size are given by that table; D and trimming were obtained from the DNA. This sample has roughly 200,000 clones, with roughly 83% found just once. This entry belongs to a study of blood T cell repertoires in COVID-19. Unmatched junction bases numbered 5, after V lost 2 bases and J lost 2 bases. This CDR3 region has 16 residues. The germline gives CDR1 KGHSH, CDR2 LQKENI. Participants spanned ages about 18 to 90 years and resided in about 25 US areas. Categorization into cohorts depended on clinical history that participants reported.

This rearrangement joins TRBV18 to TRBJ2-5, with 10 bases matching TRBD2. This TCR came from a man aged 40-55 years with acute COVID-19. The sample consisted of PBMCs or T cells enriched from blood (not recorded which). Here the CDR3 reads CASSPKLAGKQETQYF. CDR3 coding DNA: TGTGCCAGCTCACCAAAACTAGCGGGAAAGCAAGAGACCCAGTACTTC.